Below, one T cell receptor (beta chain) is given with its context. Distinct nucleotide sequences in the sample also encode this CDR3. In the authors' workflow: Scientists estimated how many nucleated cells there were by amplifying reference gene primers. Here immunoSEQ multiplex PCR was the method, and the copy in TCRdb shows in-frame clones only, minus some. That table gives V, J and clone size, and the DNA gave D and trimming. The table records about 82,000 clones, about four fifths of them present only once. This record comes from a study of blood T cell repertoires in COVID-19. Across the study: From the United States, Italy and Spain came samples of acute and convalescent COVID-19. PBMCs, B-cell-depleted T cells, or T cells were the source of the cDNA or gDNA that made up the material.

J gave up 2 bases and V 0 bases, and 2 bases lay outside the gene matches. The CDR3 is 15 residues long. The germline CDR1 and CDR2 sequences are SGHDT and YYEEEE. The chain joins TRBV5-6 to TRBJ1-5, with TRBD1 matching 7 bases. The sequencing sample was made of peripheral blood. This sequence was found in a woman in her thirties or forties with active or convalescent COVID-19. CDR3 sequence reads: CASSLGDRGNQPQHF. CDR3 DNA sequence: TGTGCCAGCAGCTTGGGGGACAGAGGCAATCAGCCCCAGCATTTT.